This T cell receptor beta chain was identified during a study of immune cell composition in non-small cell lung cancer. The V and J ends lost 0 bases and 10 bases respectively, with 12 bases between them. Germline V lookup: CDR1 ENHRY, CDR2 SYGVKD. The CDR3 loop spans 13 amino acids. Profiling relied on immunoSEQ multiplex PCR, and the TCRdb table lists in-frame clones only, not all of them. The sample holds about 16,000 clones, approximately 69% seen once. The study, taken as a whole, reports: In adenocarcinoma, maximal tumour-associated clone frequency tracked TIL tumour reactivity.

Template was genomic DNA from frozen, unsorted single-cell suspensions. As regards this clone: The antigen remains unidentified.

Sample: lung tumor tissue. This TCR derives from a human donor with non-small cell lung cancer. This sequence joins TRBV10-3 and TRBJ1-1; D might be TRBD1 (6 bases). Here the CDR3 reads CAISESTQGTAFF. The CDR3 nucleotides read TGTGCCATCAGTGAGTCGACGCAGGGGACAGCTTTCTTT.